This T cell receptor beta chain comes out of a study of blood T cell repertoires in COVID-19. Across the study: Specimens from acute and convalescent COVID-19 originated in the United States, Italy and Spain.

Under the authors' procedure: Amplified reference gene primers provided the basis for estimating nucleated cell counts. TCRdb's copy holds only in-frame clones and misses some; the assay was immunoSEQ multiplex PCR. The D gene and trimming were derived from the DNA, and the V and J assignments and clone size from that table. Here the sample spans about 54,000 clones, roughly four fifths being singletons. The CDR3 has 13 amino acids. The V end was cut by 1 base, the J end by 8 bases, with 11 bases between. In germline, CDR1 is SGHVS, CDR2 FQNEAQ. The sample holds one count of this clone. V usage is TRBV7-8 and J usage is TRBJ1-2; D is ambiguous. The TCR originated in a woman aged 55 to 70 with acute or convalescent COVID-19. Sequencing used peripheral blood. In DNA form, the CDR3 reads TGTGCCAGCAGCTTAGGGGTTGCGGGCGGCTACACCTTC. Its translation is CASSLGVAGGYTF.